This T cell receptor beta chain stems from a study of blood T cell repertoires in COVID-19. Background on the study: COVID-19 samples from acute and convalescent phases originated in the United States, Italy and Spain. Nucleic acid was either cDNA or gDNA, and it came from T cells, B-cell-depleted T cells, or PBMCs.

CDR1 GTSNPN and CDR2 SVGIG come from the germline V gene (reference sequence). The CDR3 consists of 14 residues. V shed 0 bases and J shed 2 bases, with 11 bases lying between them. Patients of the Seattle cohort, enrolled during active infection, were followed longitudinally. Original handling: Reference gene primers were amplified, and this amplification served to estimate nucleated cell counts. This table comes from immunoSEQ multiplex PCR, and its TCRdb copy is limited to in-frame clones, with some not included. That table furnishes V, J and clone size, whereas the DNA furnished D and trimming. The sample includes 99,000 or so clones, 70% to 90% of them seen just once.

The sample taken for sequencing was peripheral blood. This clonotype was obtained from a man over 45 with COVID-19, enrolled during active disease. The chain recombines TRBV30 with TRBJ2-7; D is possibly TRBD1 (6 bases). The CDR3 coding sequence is TGTGCCTGGAGTGTGGGCAGGGGACCCTACGAGCAGTACTTC. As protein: CAWSVGRGPYEQYF. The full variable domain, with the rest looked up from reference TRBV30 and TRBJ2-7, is SQTIHQWPATLVQPVGSPLSLECTVEGTSNPNLYWYRQAAGRGLQLLFYSVGIGQISSEVPQNLSASRPQDRQFILSSKKLLLSDSGFYLCAWSVGRGPYEQYFGPGTRLTVT.